This is a list of T cell receptor beta chains from one sample in a study of vaccination and CD4 T cells after COVID-19. No antigens are known for them. TCRdb re-called the PCR reads with MiXCR, one entry per CDR3 protein. The table includes several thousand distinct CDR3 sequences, about 28% detected once. Sequencing was carried out using CD4+ T cells from blood, cultured in vitro. The receptors were gathered from a human donor in good health. Both conserved end residues are part of each CDR3. D genes are given only for firm matches. The size entry is marked missing in some rows and otherwise reads once, few, many or a size class.

j_gene | v_gene | d_gene | abundance | CDR3aa | CDR3nt
TRBJ1-6 | TRBV4-1 | NA | few | CASSQADSPLHF | TGCGCCAGCAGCCAAGCCGATTCACCCCTCCACTTT
TRBJ1-3 | TRBV6-1 | NA | once | CASRNPQGKVSGNTIYF | TGTGCCAGCAGAAACCCGCAGGGAAAAGTTTCTGGAAACACCATATATTTT
TRBJ2-7 | TRBV10-3 | TRBD2 | NA | CAISAASGSYEQYF | TGTGCCATCAGTGCGGCTAGCGGGAGCTACGAGCAGTACTTC
TRBJ2-3 | TRBV30 | TRBD1 | NA | CAWSGTGRADTQYF | TGTGCCTGGTCCGGGACAGGGAGGGCAGATACGCAGTATTTT
TRBJ1-5 | TRBV11-1 | TRBD1 | NA | CASSLTTGIGQPQHF | TGTGCCAGCAGCCTAACGACAGGGATTGGTCAGCCCCAGCATTTT
TRBJ2-5 | TRBV15 | TRBD2 | NA | CATNSRGWTSGSRETQYF | TGTGCCACCAACTCTCGAGGTTGGACTAGCGGGAGTCGAGAGACCCAGTACTTC
TRBJ1-5 | TRBV28 | NA | NA | CASRGPGGPQPQHF | TGTGCCAGCAGGGGCCCGGGGGGTCCTCAGCCCCAGCATTTT
TRBJ1-6 | TRBV28 | NA | NA | CASSHTRDGYNSPLHF | TGTGCCAGCAGTCACACCCGGGACGGTTATAATTCACCCCTCCACTTT
TRBJ2-5 | TRBV11-2 | TRBD2 | NA | CASTVTSSGNPQETQYF | TGTGCCAGCACCGTGACTTCTAGCGGGAACCCCCAAGAGACCCAGTACTTC
TRBJ2-1 | TRBV27 | TRBD2 | few | CASSLGGLAHEQFF | TGTGCCAGCAGTTTAGGGGGACTAGCCCATGAGCAGTTCTTC
TRBJ1-1 | TRBV20-1 | TRBD1 | few | CSARAGGMNTEAFF | TGCAGTGCTAGAGCAGGGGGGATGAACACTGAAGCTTTCTTT
TRBJ2-1 | TRBV20-1 | NA | few | CSAIITSYNEQFF | TGCAGTGCTATTATAACCTCCTACAATGAGCAGTTCTTC
TRBJ2-5 | TRBV6-2/TRBV6-3 | NA | NA | CASSYSTYQETQYF | TGTGCCAGCAGTTATTCTACGTATCAAGAGACCCAGTACTTC
TRBJ2-6 | TRBV28 | NA | few | CASSPTQQGIGANVLTF | TGTGCCAGCAGTCCCACACAGCAGGGTATAGGGGCCAACGTCCTGACTTTC
TRBJ2-1 | TRBV5-1 | TRBD1 | NA | CASRQGAQGNEQFF | TGCGCCAGCAGGCAGGGGGCACAGGGTAATGAGCAGTTCTTC
TRBJ2-2 | TRBV6-2/TRBV6-3 | NA | NA | CASRLENTGELFF | TGTGCCAGCAGACTAGAGAACACCGGGGAGCTGTTTTTT
TRBJ2-2 | TRBV20-1 | TRBD1 | NA | CSAPRQGNTGELFF | TGCAGTGCCCCGCGACAGGGTAACACCGGGGAGCTGTTTTTT
TRBJ1-2 | TRBV6-2/TRBV6-3 | NA | NA | CASRQGDYGYTF | TGTGCCAGCAGGCAGGGCGACTATGGCTACACCTTC
TRBJ2-1 | TRBV14 | NA | NA | CASSQDVGWGAGEQFF | TGTGCCAGCAGCCAAGATGTGGGCTGGGGGGCGGGGGAACAGTTCTTC
TRBJ2-7 | TRBV20-1 | NA | NA | CSARPRYYEQYF | TGCAGTGCTAGACCCCGGTACTACGAGCAGTACTTC
TRBJ1-4 | TRBV7-8 | TRBD1 | few | CASSNRQGDNEKLFF | TGTGCCAGCAGCAACCGACAGGGGGACAATGAAAAACTGTTTTTT
TRBJ2-2 | TRBV25-1 | NA | NA | CASSVGFSTGELFF | TGTGCCAGCAGTGTCGGGTTCTCTACCGGGGAGCTGTTTTTT
TRBJ2-5 | TRBV4-3 | NA | NA | CASSRTGAGSETQYF | TGCGCCAGCAGCCGAACGGGAGCTGGGTCAGAGACCCAGTACTTC
TRBJ2-2 | TRBV5-4 | TRBD2 | NA | CASSSGTSLTGELFF | TGTGCCAGCAGCTCCGGGACTAGCTTGACCGGGGAGCTGTTTTTT
TRBJ2-7 | TRBV7-2 | NA | NA | CASSPVNSYEQYF | TGTGCCAGCAGCCCCGTCAACTCCTACGAGCAGTACTTC
TRBJ2-3 | TRBV19 | TRBD2 | NA | CASSALADLDTQYF | TGTGCCAGTAGTGCCCTAGCGGATCTGGATACGCAGTATTTT
TRBJ2-7 | TRBV5-1 | NA | NA | CASSLFSQRSYEQYF | TGCGCCAGCAGCTTGTTCAGCCAAAGATCCTACGAGCAGTACTTC
TRBJ1-1 | TRBV19 | NA | few | CASSAPDKNTEAFF | TGTGCCAGTAGCGCCCCCGACAAGAACACTGAAGCTTTCTTT
TRBJ2-3 | TRBV6-2/TRBV6-3 | TRBD2 | NA | CASRLLGGSTDTQYF | TGTGCCAGTCGACTATTGGGGGGGAGCACAGATACGCAGTATTTT
TRBJ1-3 | TRBV6-2/TRBV6-3 | NA | few | CASRPTISGNTIYF | TGTGCCAGCAGACCAACCATCTCTGGAAACACCATATATTTT
TRBJ1-1 | TRBV20-1 | NA | NA | CSARQGGTEAFF | TGCAGTGCTAGACAGGGTGGCACTGAAGCTTTCTTT
TRBJ2-7 | TRBV7-2 | NA | NA | CASSPQGIGVEQYF | TGTGCCAGCAGCCCTCAGGGTATCGGCGTCGAGCAGTACTTC
TRBJ2-3 | TRBV6-2/TRBV6-3 | NA | NA | CASSYMTADTQYF | TGTGCCAGCAGTTACATGACAGCAGATACGCAGTATTTT
TRBJ2-2 | TRBV9 | NA | NA | CASSVGAETGELFF | TGTGCCAGCAGCGTAGGGGCGGAAACCGGGGAGCTGTTTTTT
TRBJ1-2 | TRBV11-2 | TRBD1 | few | CASSSYRDRQSYGYTF | TGTGCCAGCAGCTCATACCGGGACAGGCAATCCTATGGCTACACCTTC
TRBJ2-5 | TRBV7-2 | NA | few | CASSQPQETQYF | TGTGCCAGCAGCCAACCCCAAGAGACCCAGTACTTC
TRBJ2-1 | TRBV6-1 | TRBD2 | few | CASSHGLAGGNEQFF | TGTGCCAGCAGTCACGGACTGGCGGGAGGCAATGAGCAGTTCTTC